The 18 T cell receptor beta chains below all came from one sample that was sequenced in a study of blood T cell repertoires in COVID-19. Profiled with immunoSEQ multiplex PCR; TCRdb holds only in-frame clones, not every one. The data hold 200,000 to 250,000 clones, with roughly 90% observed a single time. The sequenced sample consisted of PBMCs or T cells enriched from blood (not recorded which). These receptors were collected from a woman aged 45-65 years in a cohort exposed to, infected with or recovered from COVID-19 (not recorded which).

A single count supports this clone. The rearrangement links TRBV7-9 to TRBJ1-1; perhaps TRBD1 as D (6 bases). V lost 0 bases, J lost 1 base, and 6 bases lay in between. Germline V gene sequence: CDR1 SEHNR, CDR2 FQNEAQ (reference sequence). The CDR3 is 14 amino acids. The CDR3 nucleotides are TGTGCCAGCAGCTTAGCGGGGGCGAACACTGAAGCTTTCTTT. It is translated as CASSLAGANTEAFF.

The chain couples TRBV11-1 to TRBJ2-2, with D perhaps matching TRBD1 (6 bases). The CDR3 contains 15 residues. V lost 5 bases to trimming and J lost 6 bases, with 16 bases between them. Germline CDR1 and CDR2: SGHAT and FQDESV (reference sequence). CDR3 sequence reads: CASSGGNRVSGELFF. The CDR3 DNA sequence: TGTGCCAGCAGCGGCGGAAACAGGGTATCCGGGGAGCTGTTTTTT.

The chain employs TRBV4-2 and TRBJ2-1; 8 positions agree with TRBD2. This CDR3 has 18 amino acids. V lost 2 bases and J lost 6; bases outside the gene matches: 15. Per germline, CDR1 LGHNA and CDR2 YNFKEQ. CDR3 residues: CASSQPSGSGITGNEQFF. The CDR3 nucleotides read TGTGCCAGCAGCCAACCTTCTGGTAGCGGGATAACGGGCAATGAGCAGTTCTTC.

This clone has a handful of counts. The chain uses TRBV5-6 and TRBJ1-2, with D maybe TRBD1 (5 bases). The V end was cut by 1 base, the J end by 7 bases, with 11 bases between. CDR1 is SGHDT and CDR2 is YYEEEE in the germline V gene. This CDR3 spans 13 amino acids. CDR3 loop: CASSLTGGFGYTF. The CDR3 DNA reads TGTGCCAGCAGCTTGACCGGGGGGTTTGGCTACACCTTC.

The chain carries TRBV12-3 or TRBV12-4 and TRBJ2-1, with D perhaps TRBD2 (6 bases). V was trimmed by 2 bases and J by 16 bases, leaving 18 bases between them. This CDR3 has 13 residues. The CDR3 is CASSLRDSISLFF. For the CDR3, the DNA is TGTGCCAGCAGTTTACGGGACTCAATAAGTTTATTCTTC.

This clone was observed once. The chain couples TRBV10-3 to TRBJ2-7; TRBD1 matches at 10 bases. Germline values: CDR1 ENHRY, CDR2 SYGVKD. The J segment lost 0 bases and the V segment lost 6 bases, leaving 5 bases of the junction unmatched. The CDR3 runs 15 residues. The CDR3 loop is CAIRPDRGSSYEQYF. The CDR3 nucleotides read TGTGCCATCAGACCGGACAGGGGGTCCTCCTACGAGCAGTACTTC.

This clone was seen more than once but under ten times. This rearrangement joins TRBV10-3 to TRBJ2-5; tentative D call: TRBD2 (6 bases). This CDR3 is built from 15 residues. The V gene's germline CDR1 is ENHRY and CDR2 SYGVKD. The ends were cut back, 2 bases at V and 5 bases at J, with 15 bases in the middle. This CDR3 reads CAISEVGGAAETQYF. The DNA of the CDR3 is TGTGCCATCAGTGAGGTGGGCGGGGCCGCGGAGACCCAGTACTTC.

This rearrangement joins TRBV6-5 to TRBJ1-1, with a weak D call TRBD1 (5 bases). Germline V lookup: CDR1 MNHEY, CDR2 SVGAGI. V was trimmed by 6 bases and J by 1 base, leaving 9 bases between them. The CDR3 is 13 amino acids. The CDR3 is CASRLGGNTEAFF. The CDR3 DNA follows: TGTGCCAGCAGGCTGGGGGGGAACACTGAAGCTTTCTTT.

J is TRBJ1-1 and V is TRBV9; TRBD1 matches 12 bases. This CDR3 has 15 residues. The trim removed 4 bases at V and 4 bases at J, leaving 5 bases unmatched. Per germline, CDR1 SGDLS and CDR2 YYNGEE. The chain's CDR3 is CASSRRDRGPTEAFF. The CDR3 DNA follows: TGTGCCAGCAGCCGCCGGGACAGGGGGCCCACTGAAGCTTTCTTT.

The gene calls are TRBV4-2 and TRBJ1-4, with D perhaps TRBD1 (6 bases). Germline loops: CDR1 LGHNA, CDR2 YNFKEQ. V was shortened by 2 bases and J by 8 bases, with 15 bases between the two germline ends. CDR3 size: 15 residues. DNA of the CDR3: TGTGCCAGCAGCCAAACCCAACAGGGTCTAGAAAAACTGTTTTTT. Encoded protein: CASSQTQQGLEKLFF.

CDR3 sequence reads: CASSLVDRGQETQYF. The CDR3 DNA sequence: TGTGCCAGCAGCTTGGTGGACAGGGGGCAAGAGACCCAGTACTTC. The rearrangement links TRBV5-4 to TRBJ2-5; 10 bases are shared with TRBD1. The CDR3 consists of 15 residues. With 0 bases clipped from V and 2 bases from J, the junction kept 1 base outside the gene matches. The germline CDR1 and CDR2 sequences are SGHNT and YYREEE (reference sequence).

DNA of the CDR3: TGCGCCAGCAGCTTGGATGTCGGGAACACCGGGGAGCTGTTTTTT. Translated: CASSLDVGNTGELFF. The chain has TRBV5-1 and TRBJ2-2; D ambiguous. V lost 0 bases, J lost 1 base, and 7 bases lay in between. The CDR3 runs to 15 residues. Germline CDR1 and CDR2: SGHRS and YFSETQ.

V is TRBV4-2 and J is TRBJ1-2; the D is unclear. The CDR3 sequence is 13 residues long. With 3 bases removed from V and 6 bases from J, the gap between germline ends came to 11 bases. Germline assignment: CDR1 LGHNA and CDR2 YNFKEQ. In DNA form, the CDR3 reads TGTGCCAGCAGCCAGGACTCTTCTAATGGCTACACCTTC. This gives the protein CASSQDSSNGYTF.

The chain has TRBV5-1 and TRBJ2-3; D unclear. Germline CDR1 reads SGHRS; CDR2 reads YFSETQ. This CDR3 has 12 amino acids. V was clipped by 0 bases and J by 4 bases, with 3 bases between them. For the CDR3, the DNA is TGCGCCAGCAGCTTGGCCGCAGATACGCAGTATTTT. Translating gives CASSLAADTQYF.

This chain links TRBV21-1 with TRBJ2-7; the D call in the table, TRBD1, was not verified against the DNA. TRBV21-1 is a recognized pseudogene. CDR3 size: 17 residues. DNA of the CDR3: TGTGCCAGCAGCAAAGTCAACCAGGGACAGGGTACCTACGAGCAGTACTTC. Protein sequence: CASSKVNQGQGTYEQYF.

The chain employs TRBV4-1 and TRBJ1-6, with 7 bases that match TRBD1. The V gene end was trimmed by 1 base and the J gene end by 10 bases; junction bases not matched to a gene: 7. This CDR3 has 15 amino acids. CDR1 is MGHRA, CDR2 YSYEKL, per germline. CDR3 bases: TGCGCCAGCAGCCAAGGAAGGGGGCCAGGATCACCCCTCCACTTT. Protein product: CASSQGRGPGSPLHF.

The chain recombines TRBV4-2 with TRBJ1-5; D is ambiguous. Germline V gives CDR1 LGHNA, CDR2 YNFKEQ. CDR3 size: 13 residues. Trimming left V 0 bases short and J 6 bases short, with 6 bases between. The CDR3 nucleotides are TGTGCCAGCAGCCAAGATAACGGTCAGCCCCAGCATTTT. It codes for CASSQDNGQPQHF.

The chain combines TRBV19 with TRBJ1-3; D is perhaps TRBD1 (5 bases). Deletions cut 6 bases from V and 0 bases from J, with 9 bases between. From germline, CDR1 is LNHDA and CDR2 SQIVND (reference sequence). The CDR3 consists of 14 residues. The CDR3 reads CASSRTLSGNTIYF. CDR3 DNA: TGTGCCAGTAGCAGGACACTCTCTGGAAACACCATATATTTT. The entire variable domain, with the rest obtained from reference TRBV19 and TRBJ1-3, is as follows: DGGITQSPKYLFRKEGQNVTLSCEQNLNHDAMYWYRQDPGQGLRLIYYSQIVNDFQKGDIAEGYSVSREKKESFPLTVTSAQKNPTAFYLCASSRTLSGNTIYFGEGSWLTVV.